These 14 T cell receptor beta chains originate from one sample sequenced in a study of vaccination effects on CD4 cells after COVID-19. The antigens these receptors bind are not known. Sequencing followed a ViraFEST assay step that expanded antigen-specific CD4+ T cells with viral peptide pools. A roughly ten-day culture period preceded the isolation of CD4+ T cells. Each vaccine recipient was nucleocapsid antibody negative and had no prior SARS-CoV-2 infection. Assay used: immunoSEQ multiplex PCR; TCRdb lists only in-frame clones, some missing. The sample lists approximately 30,000 clones; more than 70% were seen once. Source: CD4+ T cells from PBMCs cultured with HCoV-OC43 spike peptides, taken before COVID-19 vaccination. Documented subset: HCoV-OC43 spike overlapping peptide pool stimulation. The receptor source for this set is a human donor who received a COVID-19 vaccine.

V and J are TRBV6-2 or TRBV6-3 and TRBJ2-3; 9 bases line up with TRBD1. The germline V gene encodes CDR1 MNHEY and CDR2 SVGEGT. This CDR3 has 17 amino acids. J lost 0 bases, V lost 0 bases, and 4 bases had no gene match. The CDR3 nucleotides are TGTGCCAGCAGTTACTCATGGACAGGGGTTAGCACAGATACGCAGTATTTT. Amino acid sequence: CASSYSWTGVSTDTQYF.

The chain has TRBV18 and TRBJ1-3; D not resolved. This CDR3 comprises 17 residues. Deletions cut 0 bases from V and 1 base from J, with 13 bases between. Germline lookup yields CDR1 KGHSH and CDR2 LQKENI. CDR3 loop: CASSPPDSLGSGNTIYF. DNA for the CDR3: TGTGCCAGCTCACCACCGGACTCGTTAGGGTCTGGAAACACCATATATTTT.

The V call is TRBV2, the J call TRBJ1-6; D perhaps matches TRBD1 (6 bases). The CDR3 runs 17 residues. Germline values: CDR1 SNHLY, CDR2 FYNNEI. Trimming took 7 bases from V and 10 from J, leaving 26 bases between them. The CDR3 coding sequence is TGTGCCAGCATTACGGTGGGGGGACAACTATCAGGCTCACCCCTCCACTTT. Translating it yields CASITVGGQLSGSPLHF. Variable domain in full (rest from reference TRBV2 and TRBJ1-6): EPEVTQTPSHQVTQMGQEVILRCVPISNHLYFYWYRQILGQKVEFLVSFYNNEISEKSEIFDDQFSVERPDGSNFTLKIRSTKLEDSAMYFCASITVGGQLSGSPLHFGNGTRLTVT.

This chain uses TRBV6-5 with TRBJ2-3; 10 nucleotides line up with TRBD1. CDR3 length equals 14 residues. The J segment lost 4 bases and the V segment lost 10 bases, leaving 8 bases of the junction unmatched. Germline-derived CDR1 and CDR2 are MNHEY and SVGAGI. In nucleotides, the CDR3 is TGTGCCACCCAGCTGGGGACAGGGGCAGATACGCAGTATTTT. Residues: CATQLGTGADTQYF.

This clone is a singleton in its sample. The chain uses TRBV19 and TRBJ1-5, with TRBD1 identical over 7 bases. CDR1 LNHDA and CDR2 SQIVND come from the germline V gene (reference sequence). The CDR3 loop spans 14 amino acids. Unmatched junction bases numbered 0, after V lost 4 bases and J lost 0 bases. CDR3 loop: CASSRDSSNQPQHF. CDR3 nucleotide sequence: TGTGCCAGTAGTAGGGACAGTAGCAATCAGCCCCAGCATTTT.

V and J are TRBV19 and TRBJ1-3; TRBD1 matches 7 bases. This CDR3 spans 17 amino acids. Trimming cost V 5 bases and J 0 bases; bases outside gene matches: 10. CDR1 and CDR2 (germline): LNHDA, SQIVND (reference sequence). The CDR3 DNA sequence: TGTGCCAGTAGTTTCCTCCCGGGACAGCGCTCTGGAAACACCATATATTTT. Its translation is CASSFLPGQRSGNTIYF.

The V gene is TRBV3-1 (or the pseudogene TRBV3-2), the J gene TRBJ1-2; possibly TRBD1 for D (5 bases). The CDR3 spans 16 residues. V was pared by 0 bases and J by 6 bases, with 17 bases between. The germline V gene encodes CDR1 LGHDT and CDR2 YNNKEL (reference sequence). CDR3 region: CASSQDSRGAENGYTF. For the CDR3, the DNA is TGTGCCAGCAGCCAAGATAGTAGGGGAGCGGAGAATGGCTACACCTTC.

The chain uses TRBV28 and TRBJ1-1, with D possibly matching TRBD1 (6 bases). This CDR3 comprises 14 residues. CDR1 and CDR2 (germline): MDHEN, SYDVKM. V lost 6 bases to trimming and J lost 6 bases, with 17 bases between them. The CDR3 is CASRSTGYAAEAFF. CDR3 coding DNA: TGTGCCAGCAGATCTACAGGGTACGCGGCTGAAGCTTTCTTT.

The V gene is TRBV4-1, the J gene TRBJ1-1; perhaps TRBD1 as D (5 bases). Germline V gene data show CDR1 as MGHRA and CDR2 as YSYEKL. The CDR3 contains 14 residues. The germline V and J ends were trimmed by 6 bases and 4 bases, with 15 bases remaining between them. The CDR3 coding sequence is TGCGCCAGCAGGGGACCGGGGAGGGGCACTGAAGCTTTCTTT. Protein: CASRGPGRGTEAFF.

This clone was seen more than once but under ten times. The chain links TRBV29-1 to TRBJ1-4; tentatively, D is TRBD1 (5 bases). The V end lost 3 bases, the J end lost 7 bases, and 15 bases lay between the germline ends. The germline CDR1 and CDR2 sequences are SQVTM and ANQGSEA. This CDR3 comprises 14 residues. The CDR3 sequence is CSVEVGREGEKLFF. The CDR3 DNA is TGCAGCGTTGAGGTCGGCAGGGAGGGTGAAAAACTGTTTTTT.

Only a few counts were recorded for this clone. This rearrangement joins TRBV2 to TRBJ2-5; 8 positions agree with TRBD1. CDR3 size: 11 residues. Germline CDR1 and CDR2: SNHLY and FYNNEI. V lost 6 bases to trimming and J lost 9 bases; unmatched junction nucleotides: 3. CDR3 nucleotides: TGTGCCAGCAGGGGACAGGCGGCCCAGTACTTC. Translated, it gives CASRGQAAQYF.

The V gene is TRBV28, the J gene TRBJ1-1; TRBD1 is a possible D gene (6 bases). Germline CDR1 MDHEN, CDR2 SYDVKM. V was trimmed by 3 bases and J by 11 bases, leaving 16 bases between them. The CDR3 totals 13 residues. CDR3 region: CASSLRRGMGAFF. The CDR3 DNA follows: TGTGCCAGCAGTTTGCGTAGGGGGATGGGGGCTTTCTTT.

The J gene is TRBJ1-4, the V gene TRBV7-9, with a tentative D call TRBD1 (6 bases). This CDR3 spans 15 amino acids. The V gene's germline CDR1 is SEHNR and CDR2 FQNEAQ (reference sequence). Trimming stripped 4 bases from V and 7 bases from J, with 16 bases between. The CDR3 DNA reads TGTGCCAGCAGCTATGGACAGACGGGATCTGAAAAACTGTTTTTT. This encodes CASSYGQTGSEKLFF.

CDR3 in DNA: TGCGCCAGCAGCTTGGGACCCGGGGGGGGCAAAAACATTCAGTACTTC. As protein: CASSLGPGGGKNIQYF. The chain combines TRBV5-1 with TRBJ2-4; 8 nucleotides line up with TRBD2. The ends lost 0 bases at V and 3 bases at J; junction bases unmatched: 5. Germline V gene sequence: CDR1 SGHRS, CDR2 YFSETQ. This CDR3 comprises 16 residues.